This T cell receptor beta chain comes out of a study of blood T cell repertoires in COVID-19 (dated by TCRdb to 2020 to 2021). Background on the whole study: Samples from collaborators originated in the United States, Italy and Spain and spanned both the acute and convalescent phases of COVID-19. Subjects who had been exposed to COVID-19, were actively infected with it, or had recovered from it provided the deeply sampled blood TCRbeta repertoires that made up the dataset. Nearly every sample came with metadata listing a de-identified subject ID, COVID-19 status, age in years and sex. HLA class I and class II types, where available, came from metadata supplied by the sample provider rather than from assay-based typing. A freely available public database, intended as a resource for researchers studying the immune response to SARS-CoV-2, is where the repertoires were released. The samples were drawn from two sources: the first 160 participants of the ongoing ImmuneRACE study, and 950 to 1,500 subjects contributed by 6 global collaborators. The material from the prospective study consisted of cDNA or gDNA derived from T cells, B-cell-depleted T cells, or PBMCs. General conclusions and limits of the study: How much clinical and demographic metadata was included differed by source and by participant, and the metadata was provided uncurated.

About this clone itself: Its specific antigen is unknown. No clone much larger than this one lies a single base away; base qualities are absent.

TCRbeta CDR3 regions were amplified from genomic DNA using the immunoSEQ Assay, a bias-controlled multiplex PCR. On the study's bioinformatics: Within the assay, amplification of reference gene primers was used to estimate how many nucleated cells each sample contained. To quantify the absolute abundance of each unique TCRbeta CDR3 rearrangement, sequence reads were collapsed and filtered. For each sample, productive Simpson clonality was calculated by taking the square root of Simpson's diversity index across productive rearrangements. TCRdb took this table from immuneACCESS and kept in-frame rearrangements with V and J called. Such tables lack part of the clones; where checked against another copy, unresolved V genes explain under half of the gap, and the rest is unexplained. The V and J calls and clone size come from that table; D and trimming were worked out from the DNA. The sample data list roughly 250,000 clones, and about 90% of these were observed just once. The leading ten clones occupy 9.5% to 15% of the sample.

From its cysteine to its phenylalanine, the CDR3 spans 13 amino acids. Of the read, only the CDR3 DNA is kept; its 39 bases are in frame from base 1. The germline V gene (reference sequence) supplies CDR1 GTSNPN and CDR2 SVGIG. V is cut by 3 bases and J by 4 bases, and the space between the germline ends is 13 bases. At one collaborating source in Seattle, patients were enrolled during active infection and were followed longitudinally through the course of disease. The collaborating institutions used their own protocols to collect whole blood in K2EDTA tubes. Collaborator samples were shipped for TCRbeta analysis as frozen whole blood, isolated PBMCs, or DNA extracted from either sample type.

The sequence links TRBV30 to TRBJ2-7; the D gene is perhaps TRBD1, from 6 matching bases. Sequencing used peripheral blood. The sequence came from a woman younger than 45 with COVID-19, enrolled during active disease. The CDR3 has the sequence CAWSLLRGYEQYF. The DNA sequence follows: TGTGCCTGGAGCCTACTCAGGGGATACGAGCAGTACTTC.